This passage covers 17 T cell receptor beta chains from one sample sequenced in a study of cytomegalovirus exposure and HLA in healthy donors. Primers: 60 Vbeta forward and 13 Jbeta reverse. Sequencing was performed with immunoSEQ multiplex PCR; in TCRdb, only in-frame clones are kept and a portion is missing. The table lists some 250,000 clones, roughly 87% of them singletons, with more than 5% in the top ten. Sequencing was done on a sample of PBMCs. The origin of the receptors is a woman aged 40 to 50 in good health and CMV-seropositive.

V usage is TRBV7-3 and J usage is TRBJ2-3; D possibly corresponds to TRBD2 (7 bases). The V gene lost 6 bases and the J gene lost 6 bases, with 19 bases spanning the gap. The V gene's germline CDR1 is SGHTA and CDR2 FQGTGA. This CDR3 region has 15 residues. CDR3: CASSFGGGGKDTQYF. In DNA, the CDR3 is TGTGCCAGCAGTTTTGGAGGGGGGGGCAAGGATACGCAGTATTTT.

This chain connects TRBV10-3 to TRBJ1-4, with D perhaps TRBD1 (6 bases). The ends were cut back, 2 bases at V and 3 bases at J, with 16 bases in the middle. The CDR3 runs to 17 residues. Germline CDR1 ENHRY, CDR2 SYGVKD. The CDR3 loop reads CAISENTGRTANEKLFF. For the CDR3, the DNA is TGTGCCATCAGTGAGAATACAGGGCGCACGGCTAATGAAAAACTGTTTTTT.

As concerns this clone: Other DNA sequences in this sample translate to the same CDR3. The chain joins TRBV6-5 to TRBJ1-2; 7 bases fit TRBD1. This CDR3 is 13 amino acids long. The V gene's germline CDR1 is MNHEY and CDR2 SVGAGI. V dropped 6 bases and J dropped 2; count of bases not matched to a gene: 3. As DNA, the CDR3 is TGTGCCAGCAGGGGACAGACCAACTATGGCTACACCTTC. Amino acid sequence: CASRGQTNYGYTF.

The V call is TRBV9, the J call TRBJ2-1; 9 bases fit TRBD1. Germline CDR1 SGDLS, CDR2 YYNGEE. The V and J ends lost 0 bases and 4 bases, in that order; junction bases with no gene match: 5. There are 16 residues in the CDR3. This CDR3 reads CASSVGLGQGYNEQFF. The CDR3 nucleotides are TGTGCCAGCAGCGTAGGTTTGGGACAGGGATACAATGAGCAGTTCTTC.

The chain carries TRBV6-5 and TRBJ1-2, with TRBD1 matching over 11 bases. Germline CDR1 MNHEY, CDR2 SVGAGI. Germline trimming cut 2 bases from V and 4 bases from J; bases unmatched to any gene: 6. The CDR3 runs to 16 residues. CDR3 nucleotides: TGTGCCAGCAGTTACACGGACAGGGGGCGGACCTATGGCTACACCTTC. Translating it yields CASSYTDRGRTYGYTF.

CDR3 region: CATSRELVAGVYEQYF. The DNA for the CDR3 is TGTGCCACCAGCAGAGAGTTGGTAGCGGGAGTTTACGAGCAGTACTTC. The V gene is TRBV15, the J gene TRBJ2-7, with 9 bases that match TRBD2. After removal of 0 bases from V and 4 bases from J, the junction contained 7 bases not matched to a gene. Looked up from germline, CDR1 is LNHNV and CDR2 is YYDKDF (reference sequence). This CDR3 comprises 16 residues.

The chain has TRBV7-2 and TRBJ2-7, with D tentatively TRBD1 (6 bases). Germline V CDR1 and CDR2: SGHTA, FQGNSA. CDR3 length: 15 residues. Between the trimmed V and J ends, which lost 1 base and 2 bases, there was a span of 12 bases. CDR3: CASSLEQGRTYEQYF. CDR3 bases: TGTGCCAGCAGCTTAGAGCAGGGGCGAACCTACGAGCAGTACTTC.

This clone was seen just once. Other DNA sequences in the same sample also yield this CDR3. The V gene is TRBV29-1, the J gene TRBJ1-6, with D possibly matching TRBD1 (6 bases). Trimming removed 7 bases at V and 4 bases at J, with 14 bases between. There are 14 residues in the CDR3. From germline, CDR1 is SQVTM and CDR2 ANQGSEA. The CDR3 spells CSAEGEKYNSPLHF. The CDR3 DNA reads as TGCAGCGCCGAGGGGGAAAAGTATAATTCACCCCTCCACTTT.

V gene TRBV2 combines with J gene TRBJ2-3, with D possibly being TRBD1 (6 bases). The V gene lost 5 bases and the J gene lost 2 bases, with 20 bases spanning the gap. The CDR3 has 17 amino acids. Per the germline V gene, CDR1 is SNHLY and CDR2 is FYNNEI. The CDR3 is CASSQGSPFPLTDTQYF. CDR3 coding DNA: TGTGCCAGCAGTCAGGGGTCCCCATTCCCCCTCACAGATACGCAGTATTTT.

This chain connects TRBV5-4 to TRBJ1-2; tentatively, D is TRBD1 (6 bases). V lost 3 bases and J lost 5, with 20 bases in between. The CDR3 covers 16 residues. CDR1 is SGHNT and CDR2 is YYREEE in the germline V gene (reference sequence). The CDR3 is CASSSGGGQDAYGYTF. The CDR3 DNA sequence: TGTGCCAGCAGCTCCGGGGGGGGGCAGGACGCTTATGGCTACACCTTC.

The chain has TRBV6-5 and TRBJ2-5; D possibly corresponds to TRBD2 (5 bases). The J call may not be correct, given that the DNA end is closer to TRBJ2-7. Germline CDR1 reads MNHEY; CDR2 reads SVGAGI. This CDR3 is built from 14 residues. CDR3 loop: CASRRVTDSYEQYF. The CDR3 bases are TGTGCCAGCAGGCGGGTGACTGACTCCTACGAGCAGTACTTC.

The chain has TRBV10-3 and TRBJ1-4; D is unresolved. The CDR3 runs to 14 residues. Germline-derived CDR1 and CDR2 are ENHRY and SYGVKD. V was shortened by 2 bases and J by 8 bases, with 12 bases between the two germline ends. The CDR3 region has the DNA TGTGCCATCAGTGAGAGAGGAGACGGGGAAAAACTGTTTTTT. Translated: CAISERGDGEKLFF.

Points on this clone: At one boundary the junction diverges from the germline segment, which might be a read error. The chain links TRBV19 to TRBJ1-2; D not resolved. Germline V gene lookup returns CDR1 LNHDA and CDR2 SQIVND (reference sequence). The CDR3 extends over 13 amino acids. The CDR3 bases are TGTGCCAGTTCTGGAGGACGGTCTCGCCGTCGCTTCTTC. Its protein product is CASSGGRSRRRFF.

The DNA for the CDR3 is TGTGCCAGCAGCCGAGCGGGGGACCCCTACGAGCAGTACTTC. It yields the protein CASSRAGDPYEQYF. The rearrangement links TRBV5-4 to TRBJ2-7; TRBD2 matches at 8 bases. Germline values: CDR1 SGHNT, CDR2 YYREEE (reference sequence). Losses at the gene ends were 4 bases for V and 2 bases for J; bases not matched to a gene: 5. CDR3 length: 14 residues.

This chain connects TRBV2 to TRBJ2-1; 11 bases match TRBD2. V dropped 7 bases and J dropped 1; count of bases not matched to a gene: 9. The germline V gene encodes CDR1 SNHLY and CDR2 FYNNEI. The CDR3 is made up of 17 amino acids. This chain's CDR3 is CASMFSGRAWSYNEQFF. For the CDR3, the DNA is TGTGCCAGCATGTTTAGCGGGAGGGCCTGGTCCTACAATGAGCAGTTCTTC.

The V gene is TRBV6-4, the J gene TRBJ2-5; 13 positions match TRBD2. V trimming: 5 bases; J trimming: 5 bases; junction bases outside the gene matches: 2. The CDR3 extends over 14 amino acids. Germline CDR1 and CDR2: MRHNA and SNTAGT. The CDR3 is CASSPTSGGETQYF. The CDR3 coding sequence is TGTGCCAGCAGTCCGACTAGCGGGGGGGAGACCCAGTACTTC.

The chain links TRBV10-1 to TRBJ2-5; 12 nucleotides line up with TRBD2. The CDR3 spans 16 residues. Unmatched junction bases numbered 8, after V lost 4 bases and J lost 5 bases. Germline loops: CDR1 WNHNN, CDR2 SYGVQD (reference sequence). CDR3 bases: TGCGCCAGCAGTGTCGGAGTCCTAGCGGGAGGGGAGACCCAGTACTTC. Protein sequence: CASSVGVLAGGETQYF.